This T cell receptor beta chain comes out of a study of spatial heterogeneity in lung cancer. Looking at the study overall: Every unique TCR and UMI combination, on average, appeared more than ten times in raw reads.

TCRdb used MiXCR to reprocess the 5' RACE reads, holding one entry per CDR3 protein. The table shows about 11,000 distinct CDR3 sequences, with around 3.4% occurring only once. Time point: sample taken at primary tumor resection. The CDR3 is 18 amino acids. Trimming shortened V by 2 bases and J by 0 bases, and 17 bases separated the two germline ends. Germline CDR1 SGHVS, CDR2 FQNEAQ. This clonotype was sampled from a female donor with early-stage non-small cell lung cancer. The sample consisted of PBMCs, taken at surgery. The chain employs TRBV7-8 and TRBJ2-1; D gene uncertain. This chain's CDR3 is CASSLPGIRTSSYNEQFF. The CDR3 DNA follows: TGTGCCAGCAGCTTACCCGGAATCAGGACGAGCTCCTACAATGAGCAGTTCTTC.